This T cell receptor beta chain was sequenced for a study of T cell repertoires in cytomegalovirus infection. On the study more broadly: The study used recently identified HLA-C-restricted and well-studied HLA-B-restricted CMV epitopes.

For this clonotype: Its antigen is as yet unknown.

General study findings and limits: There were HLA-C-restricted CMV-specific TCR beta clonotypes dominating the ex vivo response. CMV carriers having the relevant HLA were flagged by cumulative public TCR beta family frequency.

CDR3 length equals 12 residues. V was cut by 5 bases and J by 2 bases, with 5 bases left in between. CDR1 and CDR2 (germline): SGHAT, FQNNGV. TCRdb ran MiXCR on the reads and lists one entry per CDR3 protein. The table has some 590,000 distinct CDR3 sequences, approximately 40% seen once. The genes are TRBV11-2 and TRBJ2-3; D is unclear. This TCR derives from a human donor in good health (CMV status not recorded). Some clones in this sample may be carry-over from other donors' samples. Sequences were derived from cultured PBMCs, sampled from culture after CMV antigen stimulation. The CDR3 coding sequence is TGTGCCAGCAGCGTCTACACAGATACGCAGTATTTT. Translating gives CASSVYTDTQYF.